This T cell receptor (beta chain) was sequenced during a study of blood T cell repertoires in COVID-19. The wider study: Sites across the United States, Italy and Spain contributed samples from acute and convalescent COVID-19. PBMCs, B-cell-depleted T cells, or T cells provided the cDNA or gDNA that made up the material.

The CDR3 covers 15 residues. Trimming pared 3 bases from V and 7 bases from J, leaving 16 bases between. The germline gives CDR1 MNHNS, CDR2 SASEGT. In the original analysis: Amplification from reference gene primers served as the basis for estimated nucleated cell counts. Generated by immunoSEQ multiplex PCR, the TCRdb table keeps only in-frame clones and is missing some. The V and J calls and clone size were taken over from that table, and D and trimming were inferred from the DNA. The sample holds 200,000 or so clones; about 84% are singletons and the top ten take about 5.5%. The TCR originated in a woman in her thirties with acute or convalescent COVID-19. Input material: peripheral blood. This chain joins TRBV6-1 and TRBJ1-3, with D perhaps TRBD1 (6 bases). The CDR3 sequence: CASSDDPSGANTIYF. CDR3 coding DNA: TGTGCCAGCAGTGATGACCCCTCAGGGGCGAACACCATATATTTT.